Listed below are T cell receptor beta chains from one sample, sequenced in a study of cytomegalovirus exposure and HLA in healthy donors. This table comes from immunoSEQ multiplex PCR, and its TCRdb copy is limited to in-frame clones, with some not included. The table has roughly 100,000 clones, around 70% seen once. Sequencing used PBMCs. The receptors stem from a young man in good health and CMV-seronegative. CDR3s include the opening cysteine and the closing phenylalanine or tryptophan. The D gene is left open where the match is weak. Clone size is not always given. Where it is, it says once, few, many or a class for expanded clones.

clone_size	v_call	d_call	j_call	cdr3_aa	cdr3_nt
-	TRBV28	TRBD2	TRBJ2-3	CASSLVAGGTDTQYF	TGTGCCAGCAGCCTCGTAGCGGGAGGCACAGATACGCAGTATTTT
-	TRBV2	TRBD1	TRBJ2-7	CASSGDSYEQYF	TGTGCCAGCAGTGGGGACAGCTACGAGCAGTACTTC
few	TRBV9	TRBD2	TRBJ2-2	CASSSGGQNTGELFF	TGTGCCAGCAGCTCGGGAGGGCAGAACACCGGGGAGCTGTTTTTT
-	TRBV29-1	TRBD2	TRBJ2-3	CSVDSGAGGNTDTQYF	TGCAGCGTTGACAGCGGAGCGGGAGGTAACACAGATACGCAGTATTTT
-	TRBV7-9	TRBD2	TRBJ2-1	CSSSARLAGGLYNEQFF	TGTTCCAGCAGCGCCCGACTAGCGGGAGGCCTATACAATGAGCAGTTCTTC
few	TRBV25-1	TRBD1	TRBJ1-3	CASRPGQGNTIYF	TGTGCCAGCCGCCCGGGACAGGGAAACACCATATATTTT
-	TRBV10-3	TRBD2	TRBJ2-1	CAISRELAGKTSYNEQFF	TGTGCCATCAGTAGAGAATTAGCGGGAAAAACCTCCTACAATGAGCAGTTCTTC
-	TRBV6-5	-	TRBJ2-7	CASSADRYEQYF	TGTGCCAGCAGTGCCGACAGGTACGAGCAGTACTTC
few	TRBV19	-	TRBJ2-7	CASSIGSRGRRVNEQYF	TGTGCCAGTAGTATAGGAAGCAGGGGACGCCGGGTGAACGAGCAGTACTTC
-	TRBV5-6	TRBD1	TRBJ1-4	CASSLDRDLNEKLFF	TGTGCCAGCAGCCTGGACAGGGACCTTAATGAAAAACTGTTTTTT
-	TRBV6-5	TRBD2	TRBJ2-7	CASSYGGSGSPHEQYF	TGTGCCAGCAGTTACGGGGGGAGCGGGAGTCCACACGAGCAGTACTTC
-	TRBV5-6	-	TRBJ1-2	CASSLGSGDGYTF	TGTGCCAGCAGCTTGGGATCAGGGGACGGCTACACCTTC
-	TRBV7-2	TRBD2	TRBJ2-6	CASSLGLAGVAGANVLTF	TGTGCCAGCAGCTTAGGGCTAGCGGGAGTCGCTGGGGCCAACGTCCTGACTTTC
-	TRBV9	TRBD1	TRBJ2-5	CASSPWDSQETQYF	TGTGCCAGCAGCCCCTGGGACAGTCAAGAGACCCAGTACTTC
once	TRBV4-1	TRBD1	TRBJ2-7	CASSQEPGGSYEQYF	TGCGCCAGCAGCCAAGAGCCAGGGGGCTCCTACGAGCAGTACTTC
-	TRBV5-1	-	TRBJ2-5	CASSLAGKETQYF	TGCGCCAGCAGCTTGGCGGGGAAAGAGACCCAGTACTTC